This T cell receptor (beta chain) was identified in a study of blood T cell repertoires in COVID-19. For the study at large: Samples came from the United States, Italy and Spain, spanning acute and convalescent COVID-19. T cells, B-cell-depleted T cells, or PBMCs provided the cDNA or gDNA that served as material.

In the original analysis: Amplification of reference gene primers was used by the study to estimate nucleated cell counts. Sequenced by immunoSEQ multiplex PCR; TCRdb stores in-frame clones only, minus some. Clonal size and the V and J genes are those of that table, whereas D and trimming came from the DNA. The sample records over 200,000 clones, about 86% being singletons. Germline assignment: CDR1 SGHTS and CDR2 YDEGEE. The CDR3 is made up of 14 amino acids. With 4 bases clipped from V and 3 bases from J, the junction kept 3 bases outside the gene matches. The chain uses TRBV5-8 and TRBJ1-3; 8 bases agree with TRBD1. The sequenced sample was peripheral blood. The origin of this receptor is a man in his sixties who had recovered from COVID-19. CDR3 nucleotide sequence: TGTGCCAGCAGCCTAACAGGGGGTGGAAACACCATATATTTT. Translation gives CASSLTGGGNTIYF.